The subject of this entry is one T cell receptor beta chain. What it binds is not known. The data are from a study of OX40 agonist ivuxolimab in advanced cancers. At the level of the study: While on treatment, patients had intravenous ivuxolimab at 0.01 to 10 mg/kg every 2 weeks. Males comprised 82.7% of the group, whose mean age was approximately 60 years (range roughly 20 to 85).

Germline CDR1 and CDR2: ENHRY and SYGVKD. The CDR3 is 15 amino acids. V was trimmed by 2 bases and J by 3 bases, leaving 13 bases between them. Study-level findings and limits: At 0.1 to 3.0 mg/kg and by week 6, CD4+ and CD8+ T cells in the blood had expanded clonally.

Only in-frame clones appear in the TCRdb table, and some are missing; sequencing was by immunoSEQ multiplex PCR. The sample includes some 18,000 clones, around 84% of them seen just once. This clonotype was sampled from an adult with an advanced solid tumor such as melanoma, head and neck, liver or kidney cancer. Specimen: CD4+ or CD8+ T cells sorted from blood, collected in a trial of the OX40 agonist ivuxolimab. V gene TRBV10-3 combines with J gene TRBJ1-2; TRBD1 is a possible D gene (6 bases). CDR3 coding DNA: TGTGCCATCAGTGAGGCATCGGGGGGCGACTATGGCTACACCTTC. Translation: CAISEASGGDYGYTF.